Below, 18 T cell receptor beta chains from the same sample are listed, as sequenced in a study of blood T cell repertoires in COVID-19. The data were produced by immunoSEQ multiplex PCR, yet TCRdb's version contains in-frame clones alone and is incomplete. The sample has over 45,000 clones; approximately 80% are singletons. Sequencing input: peripheral blood. The source of these receptors is a human donor with active or convalescent COVID-19. The donor label of this sample is uncertain.

The chain joins TRBV2 to TRBJ2-5; the D is unclear. The CDR3 is 14 amino acids. Deletions cut 7 bases from V and 4 bases from J, with 16 bases between. Germline CDR1 reads SNHLY; CDR2 reads FYNNEI. The chain's CDR3 is CASILRSNGETQYF. In nucleotides, the CDR3 is TGTGCCAGCATTTTAAGGAGCAATGGAGAGACCCAGTACTTC.

The V and J genes are TRBV5-4 and TRBJ2-1; perhaps TRBD2 as D (5 bases). The CDR3 loop spans 14 amino acids. Trimming removed 0 bases from V and 5 bases from J, with 9 bases in between. CDR1 is SGHNT and CDR2 is YYREEE in the germline V gene (reference sequence). CDR3 nucleotide sequence: TGTGCCAGCAGCTTGGTTTACGGGGACAATGAGCAGTTCTTC. It is translated as CASSLVYGDNEQFF.

V and J are TRBV5-4 and TRBJ2-7; weak D call: TRBD1 (6 bases). V was trimmed by 3 bases and J by 2 bases, leaving 12 bases between them. Germline CDR1 reads SGHNT; CDR2 reads YYREEE (reference sequence). The length of the CDR3 is 14 residues. CDR3 DNA sequence: TGTGCCAGCAGCTCCCCGGGACAAGCCTACGAGCAGTACTTC. Translating gives CASSSPGQAYEQYF. Based on the CDR3 plus reference TRBV5-4 and TRBJ2-7, the full variable domain is ETGVTQSPTHLIKTRGQQVTLRCSSQSGHNTVSWYQQALGQGPQFIFQYYREEENGRGNFPPRFSGLQFPNYSSELNVNALELDDSALYLCASSSPGQAYEQYFGPGTRLTVT.

This chain links TRBV6-5 with TRBJ1-1; TRBD1 agrees at 7 bases. The CDR3 has 13 residues. The V gene end was trimmed by 8 bases and the J gene end by 5 bases; junction bases not matched to a gene: 8. Per the germline V gene, CDR1 is MNHEY and CDR2 is SVGAGI. CDR3 loop: CASGPRQGTEAFF. The CDR3 nucleotides read TGTGCCAGCGGACCCCGACAGGGTACTGAAGCTTTCTTT.

The rearrangement uses TRBV4-3 and TRBJ2-3; weak D call: TRBD2 (6 bases). The V end lost 2 bases, the J end lost 2 bases, and 17 bases lay between the germline ends. Germline CDR1 LGHNA, CDR2 YSLEER. The CDR3 covers 17 residues. The CDR3 DNA reads as TGCGCCAGCAGCCAACGAGGAACTAGCAGCACCACAGATACGCAGTATTTT. This gives the protein CASSQRGTSSTTDTQYF.

This chain uses TRBV4-1 with TRBJ2-1; the match to TRBD2 covers 10 bases. Germline values: CDR1 MGHRA, CDR2 YSYEKL. CDR3 length equals 15 residues. V dropped 1 base and J dropped 8; count of bases not matched to a gene: 5. The CDR3 bases are TGCGCCAGCAGCCAAGGGACTAGCGGAGAGGATGAGCAGTTCTTC. Translating gives CASSQGTSGEDEQFF.

This chain joins TRBV9 and TRBJ2-7; 9 bases are a match to TRBD2. V lost 2 bases to trimming and J lost 3 bases; unmatched junction nucleotides: 6. The CDR3 consists of 15 residues. Germline loops: CDR1 SGDLS, CDR2 YYNGEE. In nucleotides, the CDR3 is TGTGCCAGCAGCGTCTCTAGCGGGAAAGTCTACGAGCAGTACTTC. As protein: CASSVSSGKVYEQYF.

The CDR3 nucleotides read TGTGCCATCAGTGCGAAGGGGACAAACACTGAAGCTTTCTTT. Amino acid sequence: CAISAKGTNTEAFF. The chain recombines TRBV10-3 with TRBJ1-1; the D gene is possibly TRBD1 (6 bases). The V end was cut by 4 bases, the J end by 2 bases, with 11 bases between. The CDR3 length is 14 residues. The germline V gene encodes CDR1 ENHRY and CDR2 SYGVKD.

This clone was observed a few times. The J gene is TRBJ1-2, the V gene TRBV2, with D tentatively TRBD1 (5 bases). The V gene lost 7 bases and the J gene lost 5 bases, with 14 bases spanning the gap. In germline, CDR1 is SNHLY, CDR2 FYNNEI. The CDR3 is 13 residues long. The CDR3 nucleotides read TGTGCCAGCAACACCCAAGCAGGGTATGGCTACACCTTC. Amino acids: CASNTQAGYGYTF.

V is TRBV4-3 and J is TRBJ1-3; TRBD1 matches 10 bases. This CDR3 has 18 amino acids. V shed 0 bases, J shed 8 bases, and the junction held 13 bases outside the gene matches. The germline gives CDR1 LGHNA, CDR2 YSLEER. The CDR3 nucleotides are TGCGCCAGCAGCCAAGAGCCGCCTCCGGGACAGGGGTTAGACACCATATATTTT. Translation: CASSQEPPPGQGLDTIYF.

V usage is TRBV6-5 and J usage is TRBJ1-3, with D hard to call. This CDR3 has 14 amino acids. The germline V and J ends were trimmed by 6 bases and 4 bases, with 13 bases remaining between them. The germline CDR1 and CDR2 sequences are MNHEY and SVGAGI. The CDR3 nucleotides are TGTGCCAGCAGGATGAGAGAGGAGGGAAACACCATATATTTT. It specifies CASRMREEGNTIYF.

This chain links TRBV6-2 or TRBV6-3 with TRBJ2-3; TRBD2 agrees at 13 bases. The CDR3 is 16 residues long. The germline CDR1 and CDR2 sequences are MNHEY and SVGEGT. With 6 bases clipped from V and 3 bases from J, the junction kept 6 bases outside the gene matches. As DNA, the CDR3 is TGTGCCAGCAGCTCTGGACTAGCGGGAGTGACAGATACGCAGTATTTT. Translating it yields CASSSGLAGVTDTQYF.

The rearrangement links TRBV5-5 to TRBJ1-4; D not certain. The CDR3 totals 14 residues. Germline V lookup: CDR1 SGHKS, CDR2 YYEKEE (reference sequence). V lost 2 bases, J lost 8 bases, and 13 bases lay in between. The DNA for the CDR3 is TGTGCCAGCAGCTTCCCTGCGGGAAGGGAAAAACTGTTTTTT. This encodes CASSFPAGREKLFF.

The chain employs TRBV5-1 and TRBJ2-3, with 10 nucleotides matching TRBD2. Germline trimming cut 0 bases from V and 3 bases from J; bases unmatched to any gene: 7. Germline V gene lookup returns CDR1 SGHRS and CDR2 YFSETQ. This CDR3 spans 17 amino acids. The CDR3 DNA sequence: TGCGCCAGCAGCTTGGCGAGCGGGAGGGCGGGAACAGATACGCAGTATTTT. Its protein is CASSLASGRAGTDTQYF.

This clone turned up a few times. V gene TRBV13 combines with J gene TRBJ1-2; 9 bases map to TRBD1. The CDR3 totals 15 residues. Germline V gene data show CDR1 as PRHDT and CDR2 as FYEKMQ (reference sequence). V lost 5 bases, J lost 2 bases, and 6 bases stayed unmatched. CDR3 sequence: CASSAGTGSNYGYTF. CDR3 coding DNA: TGTGCCAGCAGCGCCGGGACAGGGAGCAACTATGGCTACACCTTC.

The chain is built from TRBV5-1 and TRBJ1-4, with TRBD1 matching over 8 bases. Unmatched junction bases numbered 7, after V lost 4 bases and J lost 8 bases. This CDR3 has 14 residues. Germline V CDR1 and CDR2: SGHRS, YFSETQ. The CDR3 bases are TGCGCCAGCAGCCATGACAGGGGCAGAGAAAAACTGTTTTTT. It encodes CASSHDRGREKLFF.

The chain combines TRBV4-1 with TRBJ2-1, with 14 bases lining up with TRBD2. The germline V gene encodes CDR1 MGHRA and CDR2 YSYEKL. The CDR3 runs to 18 residues. V was pared by 1 base and J by 14 bases, with 16 bases of the junction left unmatched. Here the CDR3 reads CASSQGPVGTSGSLGKFF. The CDR3 DNA reads as TGCGCCAGCAGCCAAGGCCCCGTTGGGACTAGCGGGAGTTTGGGCAAGTTCTTC.

The gene calls are TRBV28 and TRBJ2-1; 7 positions match TRBD1. This CDR3 contains 15 residues. The trim removed 3 bases at V and 5 bases at J, leaving 7 bases unmatched. Looked up from germline, CDR1 is MDHEN and CDR2 is SYDVKM. This CDR3 reads CASSFSTGADNEQFF. The CDR3 DNA sequence: TGTGCCAGCAGTTTTAGTACAGGGGCGGACAATGAGCAGTTCTTC.